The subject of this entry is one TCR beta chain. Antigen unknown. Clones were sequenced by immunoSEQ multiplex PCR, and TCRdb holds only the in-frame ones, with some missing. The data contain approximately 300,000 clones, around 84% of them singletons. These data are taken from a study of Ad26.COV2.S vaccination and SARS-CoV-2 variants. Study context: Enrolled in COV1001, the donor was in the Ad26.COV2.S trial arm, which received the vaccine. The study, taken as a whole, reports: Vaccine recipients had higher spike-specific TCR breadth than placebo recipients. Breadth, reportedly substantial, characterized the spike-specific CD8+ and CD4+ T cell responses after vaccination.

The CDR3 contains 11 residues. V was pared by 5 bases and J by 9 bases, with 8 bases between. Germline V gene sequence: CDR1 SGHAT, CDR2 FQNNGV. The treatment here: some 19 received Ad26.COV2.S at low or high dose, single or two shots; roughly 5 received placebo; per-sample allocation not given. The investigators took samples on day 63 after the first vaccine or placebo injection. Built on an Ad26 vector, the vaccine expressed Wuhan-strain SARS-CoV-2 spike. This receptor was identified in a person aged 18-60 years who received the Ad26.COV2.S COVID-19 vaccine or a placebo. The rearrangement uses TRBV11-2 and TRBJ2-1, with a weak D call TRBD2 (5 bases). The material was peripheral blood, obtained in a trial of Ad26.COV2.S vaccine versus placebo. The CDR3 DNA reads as TGTGCCAGCAGCCTAGCCATTGAGCAGTTCTTC. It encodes CASSLAIEQFF.